The clone carrying this T cell receptor beta chain has only a few counts. The antigen remains unidentified. The source of the sample is a study of identical twins. TCRdb independently ran MiXCR on the 5' RACE reads; one entry per CDR3 protein. The sample carries around 250,000 distinct CDR3 sequences, more than 9.5% recorded once. Points from the study as a whole: A cross-sectional statistical analysis, not follow-up of the same donors, supported the conclusions. Out-of-frame alpha sequences common to twins exhibited an excess of low generation probability.

The CDR3 extends over 14 amino acids. Germline-derived CDR1 and CDR2 are SGHRS and YFSETQ. V was clipped by 1 base and J by 7 bases, with 11 bases between them. Donors were all healthy Caucasians. Separately, the same data were catalogued under a study of yellow fever vaccine responses in identical twins. Turning to that study: The authors reported partly convergent, partly personalized vaccine responses in identical twins.

The sequence derives from a woman aged 18-29 years in good health. This chain connects TRBV5-1 to TRBJ1-4; D remains ambiguous. Sequencing input: memory (CD45RO+) T cells sorted from blood. DNA for the CDR3: TGCGCCAGCAGCTTGAGGCCCTATGGTGAAAAACTGTTTTTT. Translation: CASSLRPYGEKLFF.